This T cell receptor (beta chain) was observed in a study of vaccination effects on CD4 cells after COVID-19 (dated by TCRdb to between 2021 and 2024). With regard to the full study: Participants received two doses of either the BNT162b2 or the mRNA-1273 mRNA SARS-CoV-2 vaccine. SARS-CoV-2 spike-specific CD4+ TCR repertoires from before and after mRNA vaccination were compared in COVID-19 convalescent patients and in infection-naive vaccine recipients. The full study included approximately nine COVID-19 convalescent patients and several SARS-CoV-2-naive healthy vaccine recipients. The Oncomine TCR Beta short-read assay on an Illumina iSeq 100 was used to sequence cultures from other donors in the study.

In the ViraFEST assay, PBMC were stimulated with viral peptide pools, and TCR sequencing was then used to find antigen-specific CD4+ T cell clonotypes based on their expansion. After approximately 11 days of culture, CD4+ T cells were isolated with the EasySep CD4+ T cell isolation kit. None of the healthy vaccine recipients had a prior SARS-CoV-2 infection, which was confirmed by nucleocapsid antibody tests that came back negative both before and after vaccination. Fewer than 2.5 million PBMC per well were cultured in IMDM with 5% human AB serum, about 9.4 IU/ml IL-2 and gentamicin, plus 10 ug/ml peptides. Half of the culture medium was replaced with fresh IL-2-containing medium on days 3 and 7. Each peptide stimulation condition was cultured in triplicate wells unless otherwise noted. PBMC were separated from whole blood using Ficoll-Paque Plus gradient centrifugation and were then either cryopreserved at -140C or used fresh. The overlapping peptide pools covered the spike proteins of SARS-CoV-2 as well as those of the common cold coronaviruses HCoV-NL63, HCoV-OC43 and HCoV-229E. Genomic DNA was extracted from cultured CD4+ T cells with the QIAamp micro DNA kit.

With respect to this clone: What this receptor recognizes is not known. No base-level quality is on record; no much larger clone is a single base apart.

Summary of the overall study and its limitations: Only a small number of convalescent patients were included, and no early post-infection timepoints were available, which limited the study. Both infection-induced and vaccine-induced clones contracted markedly at late post-vaccination timepoints, which is consistent with waning T cell responses. Among healthy vaccine recipients, nearly all vaccine-induced clones were SARS-CoV-2 mono-reactive, and only 1 of 255 was cross-reactive with common cold coronaviruses.

Taken from the germline V gene, the CDR1 and CDR2 loops are MGHRA and YSYEKL. Relative to germline, V is 4 bases shorter and J is 4 bases shorter, with 9 bases between their ends. The CDR3, cysteine through phenylalanine, is 13 amino acids long. Solely the CDR3 DNA is kept, with 39 bases framed from the first base. The library was obtained by the immunoSEQ multiplex PCR assay. DNA from the cultured and isolated CD4+ T cells underwent TCR beta CDR3 sequencing. Turning to the authors' computational methods: Non-productive TCR sequences were removed and reads were trimmed to the CDR3 region, keeping CDR3s of at least 7 amino acids. Antigen-specific clonotypes were identified using the MANAFEST web app by comparison of expansion in peptide wells against reference cultures. Positive clones required FDR<0.05 expansion versus reference and all other wells, odds ratio above 5, and frequency above 0.1% in two replicate wells. Cross-reactive clonotypes were defined as significantly expanded in SARS-CoV-2 spike wells and in at least one common cold coronavirus spike condition. Levenshtein distance calculated with the stringdist R package was used to assess CDR3 similarity, and unrooted trees were constructed with ape in R 3.6.1. Sourced from immuneACCESS, this table was stored by TCRdb with only in-frame sequences that have V and J called. A share of the clones is absent; for the studies checked, an unresolved V gene accounts for under half, and the remainder has no known explanation. V, J and clone size reflect that table, while D and trimming were determined from the DNA. The sample table shows 35,000 to 55,000 clones, and around three quarters are seen once. In total, the top ten clones hold more than 10% of the sample.

The sequence came from a human donor who received a COVID-19 vaccine. The chain is assembled from TRBV4-1 and TRBJ2-3; the D gene is not confidently resolved. Sequences were derived from CD4+ T cells from PBMCs cultured with SARS-CoV-2 spike peptides, sampled before COVID-19 vaccination. This sample's cell subset or site label indicates: SARS-CoV-2 spike overlapping peptide pool stimulation. The CDR3 corresponds to CASSRPPADTQYF. In nucleotide form, the sequence is TGCGCCAGCAGCCGCCCCCCGGCAGATACGCAGTATTTT.